Following are 9 T cell receptor beta chains from one sample sequenced in a study of T cell changes during pregnancy in multiple sclerosis. Produced via immunoSEQ multiplex PCR; TCRdb's table is partial and in-frame only. Seen here are 100,000 or so clones, just under 95% observed once, and the top ten hold 4.3%. The source material was peripheral blood, sampled in the first trimester of pregnancy. These receptors all stem from a female donor with multiple sclerosis, enrolled in a pregnancy study.

The chain employs TRBV29-1 and TRBJ2-7; TRBD1 might be the D (5 bases). The CDR3 spans 12 residues. Germline CDR1 is SQVTM and CDR2 is ANQGSEA. The V end was cut by 7 bases, the J end by 5 bases, with 15 bases between. CDR3 nucleotide sequence: TGCAGCGCCAGGGTTGCGGTGGACGAGCAGTACTTC. This codes for CSARVAVDEQYF.

This clone occurred once. V usage is TRBV5-4 and J usage is TRBJ1-4; D call uncertain. The CDR3 spans 15 residues. Trimming took off 1 base at V and 2 bases at J, with 9 bases between the two ends. Germline CDR1 is SGHNT and CDR2 is YYREEE (reference sequence). The CDR3 is CASSLSSRTNEKLFF. CDR3 sequence (DNA): TGTGCCAGCAGCTTGTCCTCGCGGACTAATGAAAAACTGTTTTTT.

CDR3 loop: CASSQGMAPAYEQYF. CDR3 coding DNA: TGCGCCAGCAGCCAAGGCATGGCCCCTGCCTACGAGCAGTACTTC. The gene calls are TRBV4-1 and TRBJ2-7; D gene uncertain. The CDR3 covers 15 residues. V was pared by 1 base and J by 2 bases, with 12 bases between. CDR1 MGHRA and CDR2 YSYEKL come from the germline V gene.

The V and J genes are TRBV9 and TRBJ2-2; TRBD1 is a possible D gene (6 bases). The V gene's germline CDR1 is SGDLS and CDR2 YYNGEE. The CDR3 runs 15 residues. With 3 bases removed from V and 2 bases from J, the gap between germline ends came to 11 bases. The CDR3 sequence: CASSARQDNTGELFF. DNA of the CDR3: TGTGCCAGCAGCGCCCGACAGGACAACACCGGGGAGCTGTTTTTT.

This chain uses TRBV13 with TRBJ2-4, with D uncertain. Germline CDR1 is PRHDT and CDR2 is FYEKMQ (reference sequence). V was pared by 0 bases and J by 14 bases, with 11 bases between. The CDR3 runs 12 residues. CDR3 bases: TGTGCCAGCAGCTTAGGCCCAGGTGTTGAGTACTTC. The encoded protein is CASSLGPGVEYF.

V and J are TRBV19 and TRBJ2-7, with D uncertain. CDR1 LNHDA and CDR2 SQIVND come from the germline V gene (reference sequence). This CDR3 contains 14 residues. The V and J ends lost 4 bases and 4 bases respectively, with 14 bases between them. DNA of the CDR3: TGTGCCAGTAGTACCGACACGGAAATATACGAGCAGTACTTC. It yields the protein CASSTDTEIYEQYF.

With respect to this clone: Different DNA sequences within this sample yield the same CDR3. V and J are TRBV7-8 and TRBJ2-7; 10 nucleotides match TRBD2. This CDR3 comprises 15 residues. The germline V gene encodes CDR1 SGHVS and CDR2 FQNEAQ. V lost 1 base and J lost 5; bases outside the gene matches: 5. CDR3: CASSLVTSGAHEQYF. CDR3 sequence (DNA): TGTGCCAGCAGCTTAGTTACTAGCGGGGCTCACGAGCAGTACTTC.

The rearrangement joins TRBV27 to TRBJ2-7; possible D gene TRBD1, 6 bases. Germline V lookup: CDR1 MNHEY, CDR2 SMNVEV (reference sequence). This CDR3 has 14 residues. The V gene lost 2 bases and the J gene lost 4 bases, with 12 bases spanning the gap. The chain's CDR3 is CASSLRTGNYEQYF. The CDR3 DNA sequence: TGTGCCAGCAGTTTACGTACAGGGAATTACGAGCAGTACTTC.

The V gene is TRBV6-1, the J gene TRBJ1-3, with TRBD1 matching 11 bases. In germline, CDR1 is MNHNS, CDR2 SASEGT. The CDR3 spans 15 residues. The J segment lost 7 bases and the V segment lost 6 bases, leaving 8 bases of the junction unmatched. The CDR3 DNA is TGTGCCAGCAGCCGGACAGGGGGCGCGGGGAACACCATATATTTT. This translates into CASSRTGGAGNTIYF.